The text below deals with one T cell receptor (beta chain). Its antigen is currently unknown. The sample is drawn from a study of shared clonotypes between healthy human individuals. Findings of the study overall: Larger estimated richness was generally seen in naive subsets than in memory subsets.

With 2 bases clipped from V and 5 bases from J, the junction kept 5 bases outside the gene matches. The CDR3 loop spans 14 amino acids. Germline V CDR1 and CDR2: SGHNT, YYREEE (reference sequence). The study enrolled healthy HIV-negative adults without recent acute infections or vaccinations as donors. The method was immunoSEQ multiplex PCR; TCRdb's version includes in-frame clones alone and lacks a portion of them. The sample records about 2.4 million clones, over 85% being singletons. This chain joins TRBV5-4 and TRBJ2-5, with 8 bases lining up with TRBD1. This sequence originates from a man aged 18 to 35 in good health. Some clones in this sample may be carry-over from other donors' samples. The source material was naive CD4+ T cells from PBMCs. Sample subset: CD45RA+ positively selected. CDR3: CASSFSGGAETQYF. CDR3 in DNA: TGTGCCAGCAGCTTCTCAGGGGGCGCGGAGACCCAGTACTTC.